The 24 T cell receptor beta chains reported below all come from one sample, sequenced in a study of beta chain features in type 1 diabetes. Notes on the study in general: Shorter TCRB CDR3s, moderately but significantly so, were found in Type 1 diabetes patients in all four CD4+ subsets.

These TCRs are of unknown antigen specificity. cDNA synthesis used the whole RNA isolate, giving expressed TCRB sequences. Measured with immunoSEQ multiplex PCR; TCRdb has only the in-frame clones, and not every one. The sample includes about 160,000 clones, about 8% seen only once; the top ten take about 0.9%. The specimen sequenced was central memory CD4+ T cells from blood. These receptors all stem from a woman aged 40 to 50 with type 1 diabetes.

Only a few counts were recorded for this clone. The chain joins TRBV28 to TRBJ2-7; no reliable D call. The CDR3 has 13 residues. V gave up 3 bases and J gave up 2 bases, with 8 bases separating them. From germline, CDR1 is MDHEN and CDR2 SYDVKM. The CDR3 bases are TGTGCCAGCAGTTTGGGCGCCACCTACGAGCAGTACTTC. Protein sequence: CASSLGATYEQYF. The full variable domain, completed using reference TRBV28 and TRBJ2-7, is DVKVTQSSRYLVKRTGEKVFLECVQDMDHENMFWYRQDPGLGLRLIYFSYDVKMKEKGDIPEGYSVSREKKERFSLILESASTNQTSMYLCASSLGATYEQYFGPGTRLTVT.

This clone was seen only a few times. The V and J genes are TRBV4-1 and TRBJ1-2; 7 positions agree with TRBD1. Germline loops: CDR1 MGHRA, CDR2 YSYEKL. The CDR3 is 15 residues long. J lost 4 bases, V lost 0 bases, and 5 bases had no gene match. The CDR3 DNA reads as TGCGCCAGCAGCCAAGATCGGGACAGAGCCTATGGCTACACCTTC. Translated: CASSQDRDRAYGYTF.

This clone appeared a few times. V is TRBV4-1 and J is TRBJ1-2; TRBD1 is a possible D gene (6 bases). The V end lost 0 bases, the J end lost 8 bases, and 10 bases lay between the germline ends. The germline gives CDR1 MGHRA, CDR2 YSYEKL. This CDR3 comprises 13 residues. This CDR3 reads CASSQDRGRGYTF. The DNA of the CDR3 is TGCGCCAGCAGCCAAGACAGGGGAAGAGGCTACACCTTC.

A few counts support this clone. The chain uses TRBV5-4 and TRBJ2-4; maybe TRBD1 (6 bases). Trimming took 0 bases from V and 8 from J, leaving 9 bases between them. The CDR3 length is 13 residues. Germline V CDR1 and CDR2: SGHNT, YYREEE (reference sequence). The CDR3 here is CASSLDRVDIQYF. The CDR3 region has the DNA TGTGCCAGCAGCTTGGACAGGGTGGACATTCAGTACTTC.

This clone was recorded a few times. This chain connects TRBV7-2 to TRBJ1-5; D remains ambiguous. The CDR3 is made up of 16 amino acids. The V end lost 2 bases, the J end lost 1 base, and 12 bases lay between the germline ends. Germline loops: CDR1 SGHTA, CDR2 FQGNSA. The CDR3 protein is CASSLMGAVSNQPQHF. CDR3 sequence (DNA): TGTGCCAGCAGCTTAATGGGAGCTGTCAGCAATCAGCCCCAGCATTTT.

V is TRBV25-1 and J is TRBJ2-7, with D possibly TRBD2 on 7 matching bases. Germline CDR1 reads MGHDK; CDR2 reads SYGVNS. Trimming left V 8 bases short and J 5 bases short, with 28 bases between. The CDR3 covers 17 residues. The chain's CDR3 is CASSPWGGGLGKDEQYF. DNA of the CDR3: TGTGCCAGCTCTCCCTGGGGAGGGGGATTAGGGAAGGACGAGCAGTACTTC.

This clone was counted between two and nine times. The chain is built from TRBV2 and TRBJ1-1, with TRBD1 identical over 7 bases. V shed 8 bases, J shed 7 bases, and the junction held 7 bases outside the gene matches. Germline CDR1 SNHLY, CDR2 FYNNEI. The CDR3 extends over 12 amino acids. The CDR3 spells CASDDRASEAFF. The CDR3 DNA reads as TGTGCCAGCGACGACAGGGCAAGTGAAGCTTTCTTT.

This clone was counted a few times. A read error may be the cause here, since a much bigger clone is one base away. The chain combines TRBV5-4 with TRBJ1-6; the match to TRBD1 covers 7 bases. This CDR3 is 14 amino acids long. The V segment lost 3 bases and the J segment 4 bases; nucleotides outside the gene matches: 1. CDR1 is SGHNT and CDR2 is YYREEE in the germline V gene (reference sequence). In nucleotides, the CDR3 is TGTGCCAGCAGCTCGACAGGGTATAATTCACCCCTCCACTTT. It is translated as CASSSTGYNSPLHF.

This clone came up once. This chain links TRBV30 with TRBJ2-5; no firm D call. The end of the DNA aligns better with TRBJ2-7, so the J call may be wrong. The CDR3 runs to 11 residues. Germline CDR1 GTSNPN, CDR2 SVGIG (reference sequence). CDR3 region: CAWRRSYEQYF. The CDR3 DNA reads as TGTGCCTGGAGGAGGTCCTACGAGCAGTACTTC.

This sequence joins TRBV25-1 and TRBJ1-2, with TRBD1 identical over 8 bases. The germline CDR1 and CDR2 sequences are MGHDK and SYGVNS. With V trimmed by 4 bases and J by 5 bases, 9 bases remained unmatched. CDR3 length: 15 residues. The CDR3 region is CASSALQGGIYGYTF. CDR3 bases: TGTGCCAGCAGTGCACTACAGGGGGGGATTTATGGCTACACCTTC.

This clone has a handful of counts. J is TRBJ1-4 and V is TRBV28; D is uncertain. V lost 5 bases and J lost 7, with 11 bases in between. The germline V gene has CDR1 MDHEN and CDR2 SYDVKM. The CDR3 loop spans 13 amino acids. The DNA of the CDR3 is TGTGCCAGCAGTACCAGCTCAGGTGAAAAACTGTTTTTT. Its translation: CASSTSSGEKLFF.

The chain employs TRBV14 and TRBJ2-2; weak D call: TRBD1 (5 bases). The length of the CDR3 is 14 residues. Trimming removed 5 bases from V and 1 base from J, with 8 bases in between. CDR1 is SGHDN and CDR2 is FVKESK in the germline V gene. The CDR3 loop is CASSVDRNTGELFF. The CDR3 bases are TGTGCCAGCAGCGTAGACAGGAACACCGGGGAGCTGTTTTTT. Supplemented by reference TRBV14 and TRBJ2-2, the full variable domain reads EAGVTQFPSHSVIEKGQTVTLRCDPISGHDNLYWYRRVMGKEIKFLLHFVKESKQDESGMPNNRFLAERTGGTYSTLKVQPAELEDSGVYFCASSVDRNTGELFFGEGSRLTVL.

This clone was observed a few times. CDR3 region: CASSLAGISPLHF. The CDR3 region has the DNA TGCGCCAGCAGCCTCGCGGGAATTTCCCCCCTCCACTTT. The V call is TRBV5-1, the J call TRBJ1-6; no clear D gene. Germline V gene data show CDR1 as SGHRS and CDR2 as YFSETQ. This CDR3 region has 13 residues. Trimming took 4 bases from V and 13 from J, leaving 15 bases between them.

The rearrangement links TRBV7-2 to TRBJ2-5; TRBD2 might be the D (6 bases). This CDR3 has 14 residues. From germline, CDR1 is SGHTA and CDR2 FQGNSA. With 0 bases removed from V and 9 bases from J, the gap between germline ends came to 14 bases. In DNA form, the CDR3 reads TGTGCCAGCAGCTTAGCGGGACTGATGGAGGCCCAGTACTTC. Translated: CASSLAGLMEAQYF.

This chain links TRBV28 with TRBJ1-6; 7 nucleotides match TRBD1. The CDR3 contains 17 residues. CDR1 is MDHEN and CDR2 is SYDVKM in the germline V gene. The V gene end was trimmed by 6 bases and the J gene end by 0 bases; junction bases not matched to a gene: 8. The CDR3 protein is CASSSMTGNSYNSPLHF. CDR3 DNA sequence: TGTGCCAGCAGCTCCATGACAGGGAACTCCTATAATTCACCCCTCCACTTT. Full variable domain (rest looked up from reference TRBV28 and TRBJ1-6): DVKVTQSSRYLVKRTGEKVFLECVQDMDHENMFWYRQDPGLGLRLIYFSYDVKMKEKGDIPEGYSVSREKKERFSLILESASTNQTSMYLCASSSMTGNSYNSPLHFGNGTRLTVT.

This clone was counted only a few times. In nucleotides, the CDR3 is TGTGCCAGCAGCTTGGGCCAGGGGTTTTACGAGCAGTACTTC. This gives the protein CASSLGQGFYEQYF. The rearrangement joins TRBV7-9 to TRBJ2-7; TRBD1 is a possible D gene (6 bases). The CDR3 loop spans 14 amino acids. Germline CDR1 is SEHNR and CDR2 is FQNEAQ (reference sequence). The V end was cut by 3 bases, the J end by 4 bases, with 13 bases between.

This clone was observed at least ten times. This chain connects TRBV28 to TRBJ1-2, with a weak D call TRBD1 (5 bases). Trimming shortened V by 4 bases and J by 4 bases, and 13 bases separated the two germline ends. The CDR3 runs 14 residues. Germline V lookup: CDR1 MDHEN, CDR2 SYDVKM. For the CDR3, the DNA is TGTGCCAGCAGTTACGCACAGGCCAGCTATGGCTACACCTTC. Translation: CASSYAQASYGYTF.

This chain joins TRBV5-4 and TRBJ1-2; no clear D gene. The CDR3 spans 14 residues. Germline assignment: CDR1 SGHNT and CDR2 YYREEE (reference sequence). Trimming stripped 0 bases from V and 0 bases from J, with 6 bases between. DNA for the CDR3: TGTGCCAGCAGCTTGGTGCAGGCTAACTATGGCTACACCTTC. This codes for CASSLVQANYGYTF.

There are a few counts of this clone. This chain joins TRBV19 and TRBJ2-2, with 8 nucleotides matching TRBD2. Trimming cost V 9 bases and J 3 bases; bases outside gene matches: 6. CDR3 length: 14 amino acids. CDR1 LNHDA and CDR2 SQIVND come from the germline V gene (reference sequence). The CDR3 DNA reads TGTGCCAGCGGGGGGGGGTGGGACACCGGGGAGCTGTTTTTT. Protein sequence: CASGGGWDTGELFF.

The genes are TRBV7-3 and TRBJ2-3; the match to TRBD2 covers 11 bases. V was clipped by 5 bases and J by 3 bases; unmatched bases: 4. Germline V gives CDR1 SGHTA, CDR2 FQGTGA. The CDR3 is made up of 15 amino acids. The CDR3 reads CASSTLAGVTDTQYF. CDR3 coding DNA: TGTGCCAGCAGCACACTAGCGGGAGTAACAGATACGCAGTATTTT. Looking up the rest from reference TRBV7-3 and TRBJ2-3 gives the full variable domain: GAGVSQTPSNKVTEKGKYVELRCDPISGHTALYWYRQSLGQGPEFLIYFQGTGAADDSGLPNDRFFAVRPEGSVSTLKIQRTERGDSAVYLCASSTLAGVTDTQYFGPGTRLTVL.

This clone was counted between two and nine times. The V and J genes are TRBV19 and TRBJ2-1; 7 positions match TRBD1. The CDR3 has 14 residues. V shed 6 bases and J 6 bases; nucleotides not matched to a gene: 8. Germline V CDR1 and CDR2: LNHDA, SQIVND (reference sequence). As DNA, the CDR3 is TGTGCCAGTAGGCTAGACAGGGCAGTCAATGAGCAGTTCTTC. Its translation: CASRLDRAVNEQFF.

V is TRBV28 and J is TRBJ2-3; 9 nucleotides match TRBD2. This CDR3 contains 14 residues. Losses at the gene ends were 5 bases for V and 8 bases for J; bases not matched to a gene: 8. The germline CDR1 and CDR2 sequences are MDHEN and SYDVKM. CDR3 sequence (DNA): TGTGCCAGCAGTAGGGGACTAGCAGGAGTTACGCAGTATTTT. Its protein product is CASSRGLAGVTQYF.

There are a few counts of this clone. This chain joins TRBV10-3 and TRBJ2-1; 8 positions agree with TRBD1. Trimming cost V 10 bases and J 6 bases; bases outside gene matches: 11. The germline gives CDR1 ENHRY, CDR2 SYGVKD. The CDR3 loop spans 14 amino acids. The CDR3 bases are TGTGCCAGCAGCCTGGACAGGGAGCGCAATGAGCAGTTCTTC. Translation: CASSLDRERNEQFF.

This sequence joins TRBV28 and TRBJ1-2; D uncertain. This CDR3 is built from 14 residues. CDR1 and CDR2 (germline): MDHEN, SYDVKM. V lost 7 bases to trimming and J lost 8 bases, with 20 bases between them. CDR3 sequence reads: CASTRMGSGGGYTF. The CDR3 coding sequence is TGTGCCAGCACCCGAATGGGAAGCGGCGGGGGCTACACCTTC.